This T cell receptor (beta chain) was sequenced in a study of blood T cells in healthy people across ages. V lost 0 bases and J 4 bases, leaving 14 bases between the germline ends. This CDR3 spans 16 amino acids. Germline assignment: CDR1 SEHNR and CDR2 FQNEAQ (reference sequence). Findings and caveats of the study: Naive T cell percentage by flow cytometry tracked strongly with beta diversity.

Concerning this clonotype itself: The target antigen is unknown.

Primed by a sample-barcoded 5' primer and a J-beta primer mix, a second PCR proceeded for roughly 7 to 11 cycles. TCRdb processed the 5' RACE reads anew with MiXCR; each CDR3 protein has one entry. Of roughly 1.5 million distinct CDR3 sequences listed, around 40% were seen once; the top ten hold around 4%. Sequencing input: blood. V usage is TRBV7-9 and J usage is TRBJ2-3; D is perhaps TRBD2 (5 bases). The TCR sequence derives from a woman under 30 in good health. The CDR3 sequence is CASSLAVLVSPDTQYF. The DNA for the CDR3 is TGTGCCAGCAGCTTAGCTGTACTAGTAAGCCCAGATACGCAGTATTTT.